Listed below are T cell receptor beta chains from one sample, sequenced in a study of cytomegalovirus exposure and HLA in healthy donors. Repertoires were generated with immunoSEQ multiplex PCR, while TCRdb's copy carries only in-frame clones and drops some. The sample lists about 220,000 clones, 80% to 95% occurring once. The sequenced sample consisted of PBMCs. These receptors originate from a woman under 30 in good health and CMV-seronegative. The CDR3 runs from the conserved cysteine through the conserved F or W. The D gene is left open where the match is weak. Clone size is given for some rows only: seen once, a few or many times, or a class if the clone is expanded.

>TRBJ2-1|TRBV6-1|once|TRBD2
TGTGCCAGCAGTGATGGGATAGCGGGAACCTATGAGCAGTTCTTC
CASSDGIAGTYEQFF
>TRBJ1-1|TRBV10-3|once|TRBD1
TGTGCCATCAGGGGGGACAGGGAAAGATCGGACACTGAAGCTTTCTTT
CAIRGDRERSDTEAFF
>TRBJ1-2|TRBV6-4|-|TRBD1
TGTGCCAGCAGCGAGCAAGGGACAGGCTATGGCTACACCTTC
CASSEQGTGYGYTF
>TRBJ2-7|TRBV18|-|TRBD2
TGTGCCAGCTCACCGAATACTAGCGGGACCTACGAGCAGTACTTC
CASSPNTSGTYEQYF
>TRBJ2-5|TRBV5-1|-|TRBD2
TGCGCCAGCAGCTTGCGGGGGGTAGGGGAGACCCAGTACTTC
CASSLRGVGETQYF
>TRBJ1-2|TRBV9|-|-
TGTGCCAGCAGCGTAGATCTAGGGAACGGGGCTAACTATGGCTACACCTTC
CASSVDLGNGANYGYTF
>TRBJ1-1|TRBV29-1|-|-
TGCAGCGTTGTGGGGTTGGCGGGGAGGAACACTGAAGCTTTCTTT
CSVVGLAGRNTEAFF
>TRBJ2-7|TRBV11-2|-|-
TGTGCCAGCAGCTTACATGGTAGCGGAACCTACTACGAGCAGTACTTC
CASSLHGSGTYYEQYF
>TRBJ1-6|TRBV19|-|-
TGTGCCAGTAGCCTAACAGGGCCCGAGGGGAATTCACCCCTCCACTTT
CASSLTGPEGNSPLHF
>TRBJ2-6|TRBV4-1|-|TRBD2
TGCGCCAGCAGCCAAGCGCTAGCGGGTCCCTCTGGGGCCAACGTCCTGACTTTC
CASSQALAGPSGANVLTF
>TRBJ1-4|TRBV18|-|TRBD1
TGTGCCAGCTCACTTGGACAGGGTTTCGCAACTAATGAAAAACTGTTTTTT
CASSLGQGFATNEKLFF
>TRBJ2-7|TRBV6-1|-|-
TGTGCCGCTAGGGAGTTCGGGCTCTCCTACGAGCAGTACTTC
CAAREFGLSYEQYF
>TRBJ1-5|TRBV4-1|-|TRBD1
TGCGCCAGCAGCCAAGCCGGGGGAACAGGGGAGAAGCCCCAGCATTTT
CASSQAGGTGEKPQHF
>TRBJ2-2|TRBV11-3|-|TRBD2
TGTGCCAGCAGCTCACCGGGACTAGCGGGGAACACCGGGGAGCTGTTTTTT
CASSSPGLAGNTGELFF
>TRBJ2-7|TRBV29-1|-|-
TGCAGCGTTGAAGATGCGGGGACGGGTTCCTACGAGCAGTACTTC
CSVEDAGTGSYEQYF
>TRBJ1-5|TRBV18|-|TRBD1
TGTGCCAGCTCACCACCCATCCCCTCAGGGGGCCGAAATCAGCCCCAGCATTTT
CASSPPIPSGGRNQPQHF
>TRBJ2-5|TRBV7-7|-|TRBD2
TGTGCTAGCAGCCTATATCTACCGGCCGGGACTAGCAGTAAAGAGACCCAGTACTTC
CASSLYLPAGTSSKETQYF
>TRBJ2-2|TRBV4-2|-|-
TGTGCCAGCAGCCAAGAAATTAGCGGTGAGCTGTTTTTT
CASSQEISGELFF
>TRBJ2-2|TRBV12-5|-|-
TGTGCTAGTGGTTTGGTCGTGAGCCCTGTCTTCGACGGGGAGCTGTTTTTT
CASGLVVSPVFDGELFF
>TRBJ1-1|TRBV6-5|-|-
TGTGCCAGCAGTTACGGGCAGGGGCGGCAAGCTTTCTTT
CASSYGQGRQAFF